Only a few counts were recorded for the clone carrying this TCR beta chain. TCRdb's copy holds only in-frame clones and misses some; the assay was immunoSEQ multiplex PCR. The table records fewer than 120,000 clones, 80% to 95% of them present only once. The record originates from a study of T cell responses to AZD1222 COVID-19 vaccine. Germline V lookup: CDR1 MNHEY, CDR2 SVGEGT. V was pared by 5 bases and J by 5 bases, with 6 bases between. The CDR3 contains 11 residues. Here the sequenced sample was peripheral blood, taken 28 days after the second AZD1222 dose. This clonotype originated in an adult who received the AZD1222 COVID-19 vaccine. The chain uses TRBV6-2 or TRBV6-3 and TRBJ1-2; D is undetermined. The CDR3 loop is CASSPAYGYTF. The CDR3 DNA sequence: TGTGCCAGCAGTCCGGCTTATGGCTACACCTTC.